This record concerns one TCR beta chain sequence. The antigen is undetermined. Germline V gives CDR1 SGHTA, CDR2 FQGNSA. Deletions cut 2 bases from V and 7 bases from J, with 14 bases between. The CDR3 loop spans 14 amino acids. The data belong to a study of human T cells and chemical hapten exposure. Across the study: Each week of the roughly 23-week study, patients had diphenylcyclopropenone applied to the scalp.

Stated time point: pre-sensitization, week 0. Sample treatment: therapeutic diphenylcyclopropenone sensitization with weekly scalp DPC. Unfractionated whole blood yielded total RNA. Notes on the study in general: Positive correlation was observed between PT1 expanded TCR counts and patch test score.

Authors' analysis steps: Counting gave a median of roughly 97,000 TCRs per sample, with values ranging from 23,224 to 690,600. In TCRdb, the RACE reads were re-called with MiXCR into one record per CDR3 protein. TCRdb, not the authors, supplied the V and J calls. The data hold tens of thousands of distinct CDR3 sequences, with 10% observed a single time. The sequence was collected from a man in his fifties or sixties with alopecia areata. Some clones in this sample may be carry-over from other donors' samples. The V call is TRBV7-2, the J call TRBJ1-1; possibly TRBD1 for D (5 bases). The sample here was whole blood, taken in connection with sensitization to the hapten diphenylcyclopropenone (DPC). The CDR3 protein is CASSLPGSHSEAFF. The CDR3 nucleotides are TGTGCCAGCAGCTTACCAGGGTCTCACAGTGAAGCTTTCTTT.